The clone carrying this T cell receptor beta chain came up once. Its antigen is unknown. Here immunoSEQ multiplex PCR was the method, and the copy in TCRdb shows in-frame clones only, minus some. The sample contains fewer than 200,000 clones, almost 90% of which appear only once. Some second doses came at about 4 weeks and others at about 12 weeks; these were pooled. These data are taken from a study of T cell responses to AZD1222 COVID-19 vaccine. General observations from the study: Baseline antibody screening turned up just six or seven seropositive AZD1222 recipients. Vaccine-associated CD4 TCRs spanned spike, dominant at 160-218 and 743-854.

The ends were cut back, 0 bases at V and 2 bases at J, with 8 bases in the middle. The CDR3 consists of 14 residues. Germline CDR1 and CDR2: MNHEY and SVGEGT. The chain uses TRBV6-2 or TRBV6-3 and TRBJ2-7; the D is unclear. The sample consisted of peripheral blood, taken 28 days after the second AZD1222 dose. This TCR was sampled from an adult who received the AZD1222 COVID-19 vaccine. The DNA of the CDR3 is TGTGCCAGCAGTTACTCGACACAACCCTACGAGCAGTACTTC. This translates into CASSYSTQPYEQYF.